This T cell receptor (beta chain) derives from a study of regulatory T cells in long-lasting Graves disease. J lost 5 bases, V lost 5 bases, and 6 bases had no gene match. From germline, CDR1 is MNHEY and CDR2 SMNVEV (reference sequence). The CDR3 contains 14 residues. Time point reported: newly diagnosed GD, antithyroid drugs for less than 3 months. TCR sequences were obtained from RNA taken from PBMCs. Patients were from an endocrinology department in Xi'an, China. Assembly of TCR beta libraries relied on iRepertoire HTBI primers together with Arm-PCR of CDR3 regions. TCRdb re-called the multiplex PCR reads with MiXCR, one entry per CDR3 protein. The sample consists of hundreds of thousands of distinct CDR3 sequences, about 16% of them appearing once. This clonotype was recorded many times.

The genes are TRBV27 and TRBJ1-2; TRBD1 matches 9 bases. The source of this sequence is a female donor with Graves disease. The source was peripheral blood mononuclear cells (PBMCs), collected at new diagnosis, from a patient treated with antithyroid drugs. CDR3 sequence (DNA): TGTGCCAGCAGTCGACAGGGGGAACTTTATGGCTACACCTTC. Encoded protein: CASSRQGELYGYTF.